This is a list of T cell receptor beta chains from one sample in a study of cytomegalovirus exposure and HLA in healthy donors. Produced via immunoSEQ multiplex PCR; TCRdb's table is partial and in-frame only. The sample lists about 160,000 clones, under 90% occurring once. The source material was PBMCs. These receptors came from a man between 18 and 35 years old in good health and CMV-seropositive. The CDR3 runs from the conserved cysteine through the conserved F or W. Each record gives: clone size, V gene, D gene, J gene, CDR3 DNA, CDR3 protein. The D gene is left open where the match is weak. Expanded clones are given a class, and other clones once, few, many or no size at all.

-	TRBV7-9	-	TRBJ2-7	TGTGCCAGCAGCCCTCTTTGGCGGCTAGGCTCCTACGAGCAGTACTTC	CASSPLWRLGSYEQYF
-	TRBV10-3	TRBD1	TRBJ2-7	TGTGCCATCAACCCGGGACAGGGACTGAGCGAGCAGTACTTC	CAINPGQGLSEQYF
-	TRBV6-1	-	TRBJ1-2	TGTGCCAGCAACCCAGGACAGACTTATAACTATGGCTACACCTTC	CASNPGQTYNYGYTF
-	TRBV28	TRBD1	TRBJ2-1	TGTGCCAGCAGTGGGGTGCTATCCTACCAGGGGGCTTACTACAATGAGCAGTTCTTC	CASSGVLSYQGAYYNEQFF
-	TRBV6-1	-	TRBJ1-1	TGTGCCAGCAGTGAACACAGAGATAACACTGAAGCTTTCTTT	CASSEHRDNTEAFF
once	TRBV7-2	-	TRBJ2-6	TGTGCCAGCAGCTTACCCGAGGACAGCGCTCGGAGGGGGGCCAACGTCCTGACTTTC	CASSLPEDSARRGANVLTF
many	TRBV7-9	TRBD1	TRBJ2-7	TGTGCCAGCAGCCCTCCGGGACAGCCCAACGAGCAGTACTTC	CASSPPGQPNEQYF
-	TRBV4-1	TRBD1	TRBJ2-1	TGCGCCAGCAGCCAAGGGTCGAAGGGGGCGATCGGCAATGAGCAGTTCTTC	CASSQGSKGAIGNEQFF
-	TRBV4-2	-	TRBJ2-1	TGTGCCAGCAGCCAAGAGGCGGCCACGGATGAGCAGTTCTTC	CASSQEAATDEQFF
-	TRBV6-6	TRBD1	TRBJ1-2	TGTGCCAGCAGTTATACAGGGGGCGCGGGGGGCTACACCTTC	CASSYTGGAGGYTF
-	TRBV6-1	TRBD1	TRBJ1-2	TGTGCCAGCAGTGGACAGGGAAGAAGGTATGGCTACACCTTC	CASSGQGRRYGYTF
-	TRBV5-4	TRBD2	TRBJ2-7	TGTGCCAGCAGCTTGGGGTCTAGCGGGAGGGCCTTCTACGAGCAGTACTTC	CASSLGSSGRAFYEQYF
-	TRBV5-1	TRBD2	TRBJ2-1	TGCGCCAGCAGCTTGATGCCAAAAGCGGGAGGCACCTACAATGAGCAGTTCTTC	CASSLMPKAGGTYNEQFF